This T cell receptor (beta chain) derives from a study of post-analysis software for immune sequencing data (dated by TCRdb to between 2015 and 2017). Regarding the research as a whole: Disease courses on record covered relapsing-remitting, secondary progressive and progressive-relapsing multiple sclerosis, though some patients had no subtype annotation. The multiple sclerosis patient repertoires were compared with approximately 11 previously published healthy control repertoires from donors aged 6 to 25 years. A subset of samples was prepared in parallel using single-end sample barcoding, then pooled and co-amplified after Illumina adapter ligation. What the work shows at the level of the full study, not this receptor alone: Significantly higher frequencies in patients than in controls were found for roughly 5 TRBV segments, including TRBV5-6, TRBV5-1 and TRBV20-1. Significantly lower normalized Chao1 diversity was found in multiple sclerosis patients than in controls, suggesting substantial peripheral T-cell clonal expansion. Direct clustering with F measure showed strong co-clustering of samples prepared in the same batch, prompting a batch-effect correction. The control group was slightly older than the multiple sclerosis patient group.

Library generation was performed with PCR. The sequencer was an Illumina HiSeq 2500. Unique molecular identifiers were incorporated into TCR beta cDNA libraries to reduce PCR and sequencing biases. Every 1 to 10 million input T cells yielded approximately 500,000 cDNA molecules, meaning each molecule approximated one T cell. The patient libraries were prepared and sequenced with the same protocol used for the earlier healthy control dataset. Samples belonging to the same batch were prepared together, multiplexed and sequenced on a shared HiSeq lane. Per the authors' processing: Raw barcoded reads were processed with MIGEC, discarding single-read molecular identifier groups before consensus assembly and CDR3 extraction. Clonotype tables were post-analysed with VDJtools, and diversity was normalized by down-sampling all datasets to the smallest sample size. To correct batch-related cross-sample contamination, repertoire overlap clustering matched CDR3 amino acid sequences but not nucleotide sequences. TCRdb trimmed public reads at Q25 via fastp, called clones via MiXCR and kept in-frame beta chains. CDR3 protein duplicates are merged, each entry listing the most common genes and DNA. It is TCRdb's table, rather than the study itself, that gives the V and J calls and clone size. The sample profile shows roughly 800,000 distinct CDR3 sequences; approximately 53% of them were found once. Together, the top ten hold approximately 4.5% of the sample.

Per the germline V gene, SGHVS is the CDR1 and FNYEAQ is the CDR2. From its cysteine to its phenylalanine, the CDR3 spans 16 amino acids. Only the CDR3 part of the read is kept: 48 bases, read in frame from the first base. Trimming leaves V shorter by 5 bases and J shorter by 3 bases, with the junction holding 12 bases beyond the gene matches. TCR beta repertoires were profiled from peripheral blood of approximately 13 young patients with multiple sclerosis to demonstrate the VDJtools post-analysis software. Multiple sclerosis patients were children and adolescents aged roughly 6 to 16 years. To note about this clonotype: Its antigen is unknown. Per-base qualities were not stored, and no clone one base away is much larger.

The receptor was derived from a girl between 5 and 17 years old with multiple sclerosis. Sequencing used blood. Here the chain combines TRBV7-6 and TRBJ1-1; 7 nucleotides in the junction match TRBD1. The nucleotide sequence is TGTGCCAGCAGCCAGTACACAGGGGTCGGATACACTGAAGCTTTCTTT. The encoded protein is CASSQYTGVGYTEAFF.